This T cell receptor beta chain was sequenced during a study of T cells in Graves' hyperthyroidism and ophthalmopathy. Overall study context: Blood from the periphery was taken at initial diagnosis, before any treatment.

RNA transcripts yielded amplified TCR beta CDR3 regions. First-round RT-PCR targeting the TCR CDR3 was performed with the HTBI primer set. TCRdb re-called the multiplex PCR reads through MiXCR, storing one row per CDR3 protein. The data show about 640,000 distinct CDR3 sequences, under 25% seen once. This TCR was sampled from a man between 25 and 39 years old with Graves' ophthalmopathy. Sequenced material: blood.

CDR3 DNA sequence: TGCGCCAGCAGCCAAGAAAAGACAGGGAAGGAGGATGGCTACACCTTC. As protein: CASSQEKTGKEDGYTF. V gene TRBV4-1 combines with J gene TRBJ1-2; 7 bases are shared with TRBD1. J was trimmed by 6 bases and V by 0 bases; bases with no gene match: 10. Germline values: CDR1 MGHRA, CDR2 YSYEKL. The length of the CDR3 is 16 residues.